This record concerns one T cell receptor (beta chain) sequence. Through a sample-barcoded 5' primer and a J-beta primer mix, a second PCR was run for 7 to 11 cycles. A single record per CDR3 protein comes from TCRdb applying MiXCR to the 5' RACE reads. The sample yields 1,500,000 or so distinct CDR3 sequences, approximately 59% seen once. These data belong to a study of blood T cells in healthy people across ages. Sequenced: blood. The receptor was isolated from a man aged 18 to 35 in good health.

This chain's CDR3 is CASSDPLQVEQFF. CDR3 nucleotides: TGTGCCAGCAGTGACCCGCTTCAGGTAGAGCAGTTCTTC. The rearrangement joins TRBV2 to TRBJ2-1; D is ambiguous. The CDR3 length is 13 residues. The germline V gene has CDR1 SNHLY and CDR2 FYNNEI. V lost 3 bases, J lost 10 bases, and 13 bases lay in between. The whole variable domain, filled in from reference TRBV2 and TRBJ2-1, reads EPEVTQTPSHQVTQMGQEVILRCVPISNHLYFYWYRQILGQKVEFLVSFYNNEISEKSEIFDDQFSVERPDGSNFTLKIRSTKLEDSAMYFCASSDPLQVEQFFGPGTRLTVL.